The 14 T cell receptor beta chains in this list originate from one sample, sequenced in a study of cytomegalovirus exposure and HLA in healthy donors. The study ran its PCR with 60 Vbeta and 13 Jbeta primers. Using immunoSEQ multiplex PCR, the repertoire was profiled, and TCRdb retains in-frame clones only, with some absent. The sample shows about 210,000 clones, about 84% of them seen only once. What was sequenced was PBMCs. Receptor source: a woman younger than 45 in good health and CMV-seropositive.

For the CDR3, the DNA is TGCGCCAGCAGCCAATGGAACAGGGGTGACAATCAGCCCCAGCATTTT. Translating gives CASSQWNRGDNQPQHF. This chain connects TRBV4-3 to TRBJ1-5, with TRBD1 matching 7 bases. J gave up 3 bases and V 2 bases, and 7 bases lay outside the gene matches. Germline CDR1 reads LGHNA; CDR2 reads YSLEER. There are 16 residues in the CDR3.

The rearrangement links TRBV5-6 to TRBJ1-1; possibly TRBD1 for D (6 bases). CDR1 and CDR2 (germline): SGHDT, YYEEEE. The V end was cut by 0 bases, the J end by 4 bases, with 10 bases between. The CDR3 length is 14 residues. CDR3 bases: TGTGCCAGCAGCTTGGGCCAGGGGATCACTGAAGCTTTCTTT. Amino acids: CASSLGQGITEAFF.

DNA of the CDR3: TGCGCCAGCAGCTTGGATGGGGACAGGGACCACGAGCAGTACTTC. This gives the protein CASSLDGDRDHEQYF. V and J are TRBV5-1 and TRBJ2-7; 9 bases match TRBD1. CDR1 and CDR2 from the germline V gene are SGHRS and YFSETQ. The CDR3 totals 15 residues. Losses at the gene ends were 0 bases for V and 5 bases for J; bases not matched to a gene: 6.

CDR3 sequence reads: CASSPLVPGVKNIQYF. Here the CDR3 DNA reads TGTGCCAGCTCACCACTGGTGCCAGGGGTCAAAAACATTCAGTACTTC. The chain links TRBV18 to TRBJ2-4; TRBD1 might be the D (6 bases). The germline gives CDR1 KGHSH, CDR2 LQKENI. The CDR3 is 16 residues long. The V and J ends lost 1 base and 3 bases respectively, with 13 bases between them.

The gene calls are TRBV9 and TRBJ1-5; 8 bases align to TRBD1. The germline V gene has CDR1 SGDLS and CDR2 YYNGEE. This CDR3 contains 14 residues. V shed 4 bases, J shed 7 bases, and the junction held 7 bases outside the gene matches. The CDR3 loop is CASSRTGLEQPQHF. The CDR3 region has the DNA TGTGCCAGCAGCCGGACAGGGCTGGAACAGCCCCAGCATTTT.

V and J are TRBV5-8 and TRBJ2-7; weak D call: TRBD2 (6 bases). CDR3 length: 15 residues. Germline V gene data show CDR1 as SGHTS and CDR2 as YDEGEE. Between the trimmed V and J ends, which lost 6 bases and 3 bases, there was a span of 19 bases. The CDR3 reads CASTLSPGVDYEQYF. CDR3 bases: TGTGCCAGCACCCTCTCCCCGGGGGTGGACTACGAGCAGTACTTC.

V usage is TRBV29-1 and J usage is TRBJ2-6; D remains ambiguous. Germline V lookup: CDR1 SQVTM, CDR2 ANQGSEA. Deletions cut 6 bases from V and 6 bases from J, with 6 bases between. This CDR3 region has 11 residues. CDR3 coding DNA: TGCAGCGTGTGGCAGGCCAACGTCCTGACTTTC. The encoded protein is CSVWQANVLTF.

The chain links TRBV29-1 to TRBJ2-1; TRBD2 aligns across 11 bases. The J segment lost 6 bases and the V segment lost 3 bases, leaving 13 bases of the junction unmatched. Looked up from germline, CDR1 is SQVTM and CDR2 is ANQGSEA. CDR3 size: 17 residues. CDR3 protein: CSVEGSSGGLRPNEQFF. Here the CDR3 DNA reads TGCAGCGTTGAGGGGTCTAGCGGGGGGCTCCGACCCAATGAGCAGTTCTTC.

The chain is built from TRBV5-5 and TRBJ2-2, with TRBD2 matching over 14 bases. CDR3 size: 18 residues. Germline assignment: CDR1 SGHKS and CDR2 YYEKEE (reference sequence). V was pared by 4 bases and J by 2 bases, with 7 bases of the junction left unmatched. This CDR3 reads CASSAGTSGGPNTGELFF. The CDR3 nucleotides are TGTGCCAGCAGCGCTGGGACTAGCGGGGGCCCTAACACCGGGGAGCTGTTTTTT. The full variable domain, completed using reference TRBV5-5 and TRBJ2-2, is DAGVTQSPTHLIKTRGQQVTLRCSPISGHKSVSWYQQVLGQGPQFIFQYYEKEERGRGNFPDRFSARQFPNYSSELNVNALLLGDSALYLCASSAGTSGGPNTGELFFGEGSRLTVL.

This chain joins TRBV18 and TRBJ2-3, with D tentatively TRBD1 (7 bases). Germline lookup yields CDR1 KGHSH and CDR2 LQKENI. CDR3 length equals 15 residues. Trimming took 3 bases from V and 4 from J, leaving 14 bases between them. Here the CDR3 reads CASSPLRGEADTQYF. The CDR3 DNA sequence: TGTGCCAGCTCACCCCTCAGGGGGGAAGCAGATACGCAGTATTTT.

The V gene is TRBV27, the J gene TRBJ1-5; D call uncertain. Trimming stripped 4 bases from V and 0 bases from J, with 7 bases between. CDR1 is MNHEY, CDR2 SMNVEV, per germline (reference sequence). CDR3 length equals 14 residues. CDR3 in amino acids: CASSSLYSNQPQHF. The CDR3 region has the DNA TGTGCCAGCAGTTCCCTATATAGCAATCAGCCCCAGCATTTT.

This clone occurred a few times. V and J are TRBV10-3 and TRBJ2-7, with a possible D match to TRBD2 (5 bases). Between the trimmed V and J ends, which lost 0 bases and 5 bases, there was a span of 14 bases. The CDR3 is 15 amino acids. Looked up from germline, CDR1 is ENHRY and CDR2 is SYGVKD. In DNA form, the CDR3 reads TGTGCCATCAGTGAGTCGAATGGGAGAATGGACGAGCAGTACTTC. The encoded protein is CAISESNGRMDEQYF.

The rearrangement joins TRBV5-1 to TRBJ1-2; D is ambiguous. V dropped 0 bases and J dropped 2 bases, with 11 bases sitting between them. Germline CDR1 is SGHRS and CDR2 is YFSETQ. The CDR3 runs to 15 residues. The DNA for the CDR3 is TGCGCCAGCAGCTTGGGTGCTTCGGGGAACTATGGCTACACCTTC. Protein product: CASSLGASGNYGYTF. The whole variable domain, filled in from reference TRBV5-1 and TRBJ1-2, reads KAGVTQTPRYLIKTRGQQVTLSCSPISGHRSVSWYQQTPGQGLQFLFEYFSETQRNKGNFPGRFSGRQFSNSRSEMNVSTLELGDSALYLCASSLGASGNYGYTFGSGTRLTVV.

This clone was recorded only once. CDR3 nucleotides: TGTGCCAGCTCGACAGGACCCAACTATGGCTACACCTTC. Amino acid sequence: CASSTGPNYGYTF. The chain combines TRBV18 with TRBJ1-2; TRBD1 might be the D (6 bases). CDR1 and CDR2 (germline): KGHSH, LQKENI. The germline V and J ends were trimmed by 6 bases and 2 bases, with 10 bases remaining between them. This CDR3 is built from 13 residues.